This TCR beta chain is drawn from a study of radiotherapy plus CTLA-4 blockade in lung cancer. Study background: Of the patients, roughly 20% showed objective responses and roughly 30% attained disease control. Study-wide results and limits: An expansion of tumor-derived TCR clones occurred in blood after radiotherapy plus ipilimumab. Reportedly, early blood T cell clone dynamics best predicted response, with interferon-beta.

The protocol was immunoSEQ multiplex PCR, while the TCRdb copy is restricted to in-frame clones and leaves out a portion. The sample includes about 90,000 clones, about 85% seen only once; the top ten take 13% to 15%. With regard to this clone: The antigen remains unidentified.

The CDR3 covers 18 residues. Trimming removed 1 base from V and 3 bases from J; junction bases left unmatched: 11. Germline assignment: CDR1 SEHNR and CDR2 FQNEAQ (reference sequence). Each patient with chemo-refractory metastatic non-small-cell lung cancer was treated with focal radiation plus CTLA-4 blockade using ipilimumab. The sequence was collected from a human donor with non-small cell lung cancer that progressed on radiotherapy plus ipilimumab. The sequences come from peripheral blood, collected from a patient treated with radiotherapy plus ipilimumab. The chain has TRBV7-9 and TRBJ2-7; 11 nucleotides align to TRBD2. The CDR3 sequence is CASSLVAGGRSLVYEQYF. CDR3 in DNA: TGTGCCAGCAGCTTAGTAGCGGGAGGGCGATCGTTAGTCTACGAGCAGTACTTC.